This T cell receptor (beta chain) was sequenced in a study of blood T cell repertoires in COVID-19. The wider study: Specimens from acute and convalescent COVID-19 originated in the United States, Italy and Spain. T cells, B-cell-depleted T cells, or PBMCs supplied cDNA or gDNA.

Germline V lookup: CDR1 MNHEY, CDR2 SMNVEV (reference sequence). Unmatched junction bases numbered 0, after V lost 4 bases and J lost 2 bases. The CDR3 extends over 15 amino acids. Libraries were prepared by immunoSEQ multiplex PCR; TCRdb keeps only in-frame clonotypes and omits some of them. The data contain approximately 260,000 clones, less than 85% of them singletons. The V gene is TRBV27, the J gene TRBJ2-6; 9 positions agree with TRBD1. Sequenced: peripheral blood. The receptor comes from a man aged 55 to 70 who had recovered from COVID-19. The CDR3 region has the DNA TGTGCCAGCAGTTGGACAGGGGCTGGGGCCAACGTCCTGACTTTC. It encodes CASSWTGAGANVLTF.